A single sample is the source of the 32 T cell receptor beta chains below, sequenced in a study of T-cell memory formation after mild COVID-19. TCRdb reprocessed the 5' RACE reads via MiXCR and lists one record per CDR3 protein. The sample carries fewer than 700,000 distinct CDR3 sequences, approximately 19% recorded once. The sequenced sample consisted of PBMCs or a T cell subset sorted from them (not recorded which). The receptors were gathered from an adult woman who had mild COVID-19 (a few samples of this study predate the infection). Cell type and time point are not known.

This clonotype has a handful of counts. CDR3 sequence reads: CASSMTTGGGEKLFF. In DNA form, the CDR3 reads TGCGCCAGCAGCATGACGACAGGGGGAGGCGAAAAACTGTTTTTT. The chain carries TRBV5-1 and TRBJ1-4, with 9 bases matching TRBD1. Germline V CDR1 and CDR2: SGHRS, YFSETQ. The CDR3 consists of 15 residues. V was pared by 4 bases and J by 8 bases, with 9 bases of the junction left unmatched.

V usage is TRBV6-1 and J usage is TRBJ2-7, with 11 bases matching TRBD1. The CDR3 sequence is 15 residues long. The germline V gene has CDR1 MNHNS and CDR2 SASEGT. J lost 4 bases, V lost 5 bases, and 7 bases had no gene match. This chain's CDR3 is CASSTQDRGPYEQYF. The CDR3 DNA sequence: TGTGCCAGCAGTACCCAGGACAGGGGGCCGTACGAGCAGTACTTC.

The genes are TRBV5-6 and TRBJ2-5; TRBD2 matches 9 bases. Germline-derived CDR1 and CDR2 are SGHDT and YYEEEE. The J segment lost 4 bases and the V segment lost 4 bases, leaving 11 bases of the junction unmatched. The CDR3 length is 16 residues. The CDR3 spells CASSIGTSWAPETQYF. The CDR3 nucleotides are TGTGCCAGCAGCATTGGGACTAGCTGGGCCCCAGAGACCCAGTACTTC.

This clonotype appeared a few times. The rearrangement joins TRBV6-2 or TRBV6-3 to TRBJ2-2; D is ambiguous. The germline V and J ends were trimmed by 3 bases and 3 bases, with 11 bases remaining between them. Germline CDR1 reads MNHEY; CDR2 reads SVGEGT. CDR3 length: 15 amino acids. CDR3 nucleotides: TGTGCCAGCAGTTATCAAGAAGTTGACACCGGGGAGCTGTTTTTT. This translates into CASSYQEVDTGELFF.

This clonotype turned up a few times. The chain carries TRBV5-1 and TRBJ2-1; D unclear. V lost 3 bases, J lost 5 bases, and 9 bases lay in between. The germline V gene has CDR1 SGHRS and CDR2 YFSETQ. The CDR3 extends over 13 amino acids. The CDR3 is CASSSISNNEQFF. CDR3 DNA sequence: TGCGCCAGCAGCTCCATCAGTAACAATGAGCAGTTCTTC.

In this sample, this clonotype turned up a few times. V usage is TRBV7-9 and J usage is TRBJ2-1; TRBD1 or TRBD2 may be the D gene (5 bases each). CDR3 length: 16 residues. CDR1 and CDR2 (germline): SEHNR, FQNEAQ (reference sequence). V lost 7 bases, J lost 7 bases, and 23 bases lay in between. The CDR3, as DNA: TGTGCCAGCACGGGGCTCAGCTCGAGAATAGGAAATGAGCAGTTCTTC. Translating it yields CASTGLSSRIGNEQFF.

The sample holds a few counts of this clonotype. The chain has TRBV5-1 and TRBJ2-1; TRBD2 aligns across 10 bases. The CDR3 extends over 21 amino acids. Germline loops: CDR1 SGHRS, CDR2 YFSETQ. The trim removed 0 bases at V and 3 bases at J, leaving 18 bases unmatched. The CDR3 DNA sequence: TGCGCCAGCAGCTTGGACCCCGCTGTAGGTAGCGGGAGGTCAATCTACAATGAGCAGTTCTTC. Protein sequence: CASSLDPAVGSGRSIYNEQFF.

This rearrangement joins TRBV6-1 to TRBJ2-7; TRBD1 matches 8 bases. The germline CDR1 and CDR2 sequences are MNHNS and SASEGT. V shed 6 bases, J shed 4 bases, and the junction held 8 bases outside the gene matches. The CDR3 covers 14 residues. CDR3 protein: CASRPGQDIYEQYF. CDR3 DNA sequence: TGTGCCAGCAGACCGGGACAGGACATTTACGAGCAGTACTTC.

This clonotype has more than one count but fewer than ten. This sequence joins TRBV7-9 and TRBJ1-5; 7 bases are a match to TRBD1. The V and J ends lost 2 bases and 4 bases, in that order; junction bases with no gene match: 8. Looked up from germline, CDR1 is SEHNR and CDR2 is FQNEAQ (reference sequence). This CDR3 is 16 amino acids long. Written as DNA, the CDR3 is TGTGCCAGCAGCTTACTGCCGGACAGGCTAAATCAGCCCCAGCATTTT. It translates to CASSLLPDRLNQPQHF.

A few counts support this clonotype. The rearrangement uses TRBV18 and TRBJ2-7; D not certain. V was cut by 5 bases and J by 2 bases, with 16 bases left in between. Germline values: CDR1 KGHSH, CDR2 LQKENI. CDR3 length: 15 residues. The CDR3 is CASSSLVGSTYEQYF. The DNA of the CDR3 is TGTGCCAGCTCATCTCTTGTGGGCAGTACCTACGAGCAGTACTTC.

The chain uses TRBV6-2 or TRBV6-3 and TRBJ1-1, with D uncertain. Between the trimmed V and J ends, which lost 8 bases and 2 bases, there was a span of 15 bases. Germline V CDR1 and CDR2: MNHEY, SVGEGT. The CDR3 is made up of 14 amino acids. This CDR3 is CASSYSRPNTEAFF. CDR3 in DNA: TGTGCCAGCTCCTACAGCCGTCCAAACACTGAAGCTTTCTTT.

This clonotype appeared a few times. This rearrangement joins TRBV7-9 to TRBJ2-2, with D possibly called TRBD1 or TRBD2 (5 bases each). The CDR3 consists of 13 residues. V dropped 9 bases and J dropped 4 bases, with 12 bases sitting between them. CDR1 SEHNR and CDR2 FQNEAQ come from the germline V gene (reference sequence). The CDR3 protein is CARGDRITGELFF. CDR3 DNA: TGTGCCAGGGGGGATCGGATCACCGGGGAGCTGTTTTTT.

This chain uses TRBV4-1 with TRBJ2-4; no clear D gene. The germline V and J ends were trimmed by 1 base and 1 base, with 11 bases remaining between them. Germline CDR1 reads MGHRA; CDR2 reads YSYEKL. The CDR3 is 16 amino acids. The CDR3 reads CASSQGGTLAKNIQYF. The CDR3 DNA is TGCGCCAGCAGCCAAGGAGGCACATTGGCCAAAAACATTCAGTACTTC.

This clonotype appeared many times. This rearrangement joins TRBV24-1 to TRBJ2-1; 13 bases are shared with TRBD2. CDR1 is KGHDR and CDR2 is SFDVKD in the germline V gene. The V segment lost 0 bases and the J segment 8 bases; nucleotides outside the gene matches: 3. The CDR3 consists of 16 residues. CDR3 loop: CATSDLTSGGAYEQFF. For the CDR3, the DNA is TGTGCCACCAGTGATTTGACTAGCGGGGGGGCATATGAGCAGTTCTTC.

The CDR3: CASSLASWYQETQYF. The CDR3 DNA reads as TGTGCCAGCAGCTTAGCTAGTTGGTACCAAGAGACCCAGTACTTC. This chain uses TRBV7-2 with TRBJ2-5; D remains unclear. From germline, CDR1 is SGHTA and CDR2 FQGNSA. The length of the CDR3 is 15 residues. Trimming removed 0 bases at V and 0 bases at J, with 8 bases between.

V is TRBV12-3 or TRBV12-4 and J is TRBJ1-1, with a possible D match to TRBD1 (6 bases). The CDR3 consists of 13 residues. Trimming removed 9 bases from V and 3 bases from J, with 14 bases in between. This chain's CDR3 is CASRLGADTEAFF. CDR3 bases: TGTGCCAGTCGGCTGGGGGCCGACACTGAAGCTTTCTTT.

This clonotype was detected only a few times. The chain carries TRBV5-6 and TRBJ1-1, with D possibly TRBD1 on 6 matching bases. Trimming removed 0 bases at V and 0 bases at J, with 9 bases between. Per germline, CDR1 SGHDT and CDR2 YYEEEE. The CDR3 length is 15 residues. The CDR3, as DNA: TGTGCCAGCAGCTTGGGGGGGGCCATGAACACTGAAGCTTTCTTT. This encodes CASSLGGAMNTEAFF.

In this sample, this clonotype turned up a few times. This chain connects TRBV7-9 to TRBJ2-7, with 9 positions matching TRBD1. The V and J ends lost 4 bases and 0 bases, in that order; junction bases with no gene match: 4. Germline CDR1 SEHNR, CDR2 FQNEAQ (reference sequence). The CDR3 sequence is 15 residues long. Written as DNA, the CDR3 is TGTGCCAGCAGCTATACGACAGGGGGCTCCTACGAGCAGTACTTC. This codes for CASSYTTGGSYEQYF.

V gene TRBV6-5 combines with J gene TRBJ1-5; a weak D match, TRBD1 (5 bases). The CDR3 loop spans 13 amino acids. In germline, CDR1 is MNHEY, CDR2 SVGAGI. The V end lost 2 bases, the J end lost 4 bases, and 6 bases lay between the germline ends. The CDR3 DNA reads TGTGCCAGCAGTTACGGGACTAATCAGCCCCAGCATTTT. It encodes CASSYGTNQPQHF.

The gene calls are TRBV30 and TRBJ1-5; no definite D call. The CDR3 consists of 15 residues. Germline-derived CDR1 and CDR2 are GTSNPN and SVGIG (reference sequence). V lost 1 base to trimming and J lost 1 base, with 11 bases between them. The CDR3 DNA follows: TGTGCCTGGAGTGGGGGAGGGATAAGCAATCAGCCCCAGCATTTT. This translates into CAWSGGGISNQPQHF.

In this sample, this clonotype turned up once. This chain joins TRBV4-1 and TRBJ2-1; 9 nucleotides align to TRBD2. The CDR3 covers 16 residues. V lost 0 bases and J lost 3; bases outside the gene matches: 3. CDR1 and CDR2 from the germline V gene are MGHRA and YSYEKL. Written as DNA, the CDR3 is TGCGCCAGCAGCCAAGATTCTAGCGGGGTCTACAATGAGCAGTTCTTC. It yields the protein CASSQDSSGVYNEQFF.

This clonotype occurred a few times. The CDR3 DNA reads as TGTGCCAGCACCTTCCCCAGTCACACTGAAGCTTTCTTT. Encoded protein: CASTFPSHTEAFF. The chain recombines TRBV7-3 with TRBJ1-1; no firm D call. The CDR3 extends over 13 amino acids. V gave up 7 bases and J gave up 3 bases, with 12 bases separating them. Germline-derived CDR1 and CDR2 are SGHTA and FQGTGA.

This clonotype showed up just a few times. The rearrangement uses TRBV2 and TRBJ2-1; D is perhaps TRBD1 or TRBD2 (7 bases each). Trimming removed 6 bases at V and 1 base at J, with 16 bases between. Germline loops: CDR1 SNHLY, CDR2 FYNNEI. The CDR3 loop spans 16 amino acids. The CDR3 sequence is CASSPFQGGSYNEQFF. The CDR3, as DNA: TGTGCCAGCAGCCCGTTCCAGGGGGGGTCCTACAATGAGCAGTTCTTC.

CDR3 protein: CSAGQGTPPYEQYF. CDR3 DNA: TGCAGTGCGGGGCAGGGGACACCCCCCTACGAGCAGTACTTC. The chain is built from TRBV20-1 and TRBJ2-7, with a tentative D call TRBD1 (6 bases). Trimming took off 6 bases at V and 2 bases at J, with 17 bases between the two ends. Germline V gene sequence: CDR1 DFQATT, CDR2 SNEGSKA (reference sequence). CDR3 length equals 14 residues.

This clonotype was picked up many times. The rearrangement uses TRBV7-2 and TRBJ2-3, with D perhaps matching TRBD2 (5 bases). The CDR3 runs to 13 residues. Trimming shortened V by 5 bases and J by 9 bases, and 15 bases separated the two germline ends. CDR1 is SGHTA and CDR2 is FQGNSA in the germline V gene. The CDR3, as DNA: TGTGCCAGCAGCACCTTTAGCGAAGAGACGCAGTATTTT. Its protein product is CASSTFSEETQYF.

The CDR3 loop reads CASRPSSDRGNTGELFF. CDR3 DNA sequence: TGTGCCAGCAGACCCTCCTCGGACAGGGGTAACACCGGGGAGCTGTTTTTT. The chain is built from TRBV12-3 or TRBV12-4 and TRBJ2-2; 9 nucleotides align to TRBD1. There are 17 residues in the CDR3. After removal of 6 bases from V and 2 bases from J, the junction contained 10 bases not matched to a gene.

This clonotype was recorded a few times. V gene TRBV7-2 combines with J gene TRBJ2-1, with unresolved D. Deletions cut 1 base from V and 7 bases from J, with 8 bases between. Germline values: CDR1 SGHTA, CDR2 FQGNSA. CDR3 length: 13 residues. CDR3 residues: CASSLDMRNEQFF. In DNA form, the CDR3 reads TGTGCCAGCAGCTTAGACATGCGGAATGAGCAGTTCTTC. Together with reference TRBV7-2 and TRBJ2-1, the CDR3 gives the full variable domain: GAGVSQSPSNKVTEKGKDVELRCDPISGHTALYWYRQSLGQGLEFLIYFQGNSAPDKSGLPSDRFSAERTGGSVSTLTIQRTQQEDSAVYLCASSLDMRNEQFFGPGTRLTVL.

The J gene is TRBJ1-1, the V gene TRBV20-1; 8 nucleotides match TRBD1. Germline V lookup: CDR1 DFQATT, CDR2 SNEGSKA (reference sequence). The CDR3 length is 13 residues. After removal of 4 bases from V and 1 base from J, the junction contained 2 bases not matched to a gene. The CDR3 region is CSAKTGANTEAFF. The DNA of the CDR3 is TGCAGTGCTAAGACAGGGGCGAACACTGAAGCTTTCTTT.

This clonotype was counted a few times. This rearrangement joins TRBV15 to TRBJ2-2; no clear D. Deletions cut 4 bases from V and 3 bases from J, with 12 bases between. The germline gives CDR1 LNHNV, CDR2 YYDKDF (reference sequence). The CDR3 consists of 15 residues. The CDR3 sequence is CATSTLRTYTGELFF. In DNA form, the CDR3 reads TGTGCCACCAGCACCCTCAGGACCTACACCGGGGAGCTGTTTTTT. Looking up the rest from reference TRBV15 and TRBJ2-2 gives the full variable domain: DAMVIQNPRYQVTQFGKPVTLSCSQTLNHNVMYWYQQKSSQAPKLLFHYYDKDFNNEADTPDNFQSRRPNTSFCFLDIRSPGLGDTAMYLCATSTLRTYTGELFFGEGSRLTVL.

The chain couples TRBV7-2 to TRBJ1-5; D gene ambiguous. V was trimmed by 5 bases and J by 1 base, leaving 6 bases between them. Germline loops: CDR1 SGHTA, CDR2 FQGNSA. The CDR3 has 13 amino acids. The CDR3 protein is CASSPLSNQPQHF. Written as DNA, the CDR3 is TGTGCCAGCAGCCCTCTCAGCAATCAGCCCCAGCATTTT.

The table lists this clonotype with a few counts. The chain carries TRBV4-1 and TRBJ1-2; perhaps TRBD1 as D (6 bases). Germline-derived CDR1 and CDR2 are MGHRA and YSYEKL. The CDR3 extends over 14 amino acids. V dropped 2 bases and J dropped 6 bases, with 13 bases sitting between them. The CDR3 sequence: CASSQFEQGHGYTF. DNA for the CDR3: TGCGCCAGCAGCCAATTTGAACAGGGTCATGGCTACACCTTC.

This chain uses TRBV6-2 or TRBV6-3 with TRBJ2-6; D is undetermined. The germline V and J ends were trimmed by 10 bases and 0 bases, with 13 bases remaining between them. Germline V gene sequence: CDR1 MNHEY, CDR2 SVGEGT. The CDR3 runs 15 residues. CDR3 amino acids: CATVRANSGANVLTF. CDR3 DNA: TGTGCCACCGTTCGGGCCAACTCTGGGGCCAACGTCCTGACTTTC.